The rows below give T cell receptor beta chains drawn from one sample of a study of blood T cells in healthy people across ages. TCRdb reprocessed the 5' RACE reads via MiXCR and lists one record per CDR3 protein. The table lists roughly 800,000 distinct CDR3 sequences, 58% of them singletons. Material for sequencing was blood. The receptors come from a man under 40 in good health. CDR3s include the opening cysteine and the closing phenylalanine or tryptophan. A D gene is named only where the DNA matches it firmly. A clone size is listed for some rows: how often the clone was seen (once, few, many), or a class if it is expanded.

d_gene: -
abundance: -
v_gene: TRBV7-2
j_gene: TRBJ2-7
CDR3aa: CASSLAKSYEQYF
CDR3nt: TGTGCCAGCAGCCTAGCGAAGTCCTACGAGCAGTACTTC

d_gene: -
abundance: -
v_gene: TRBV15
j_gene: TRBJ2-3
CDR3aa: CATSGGSGADTQYF
CDR3nt: TGTGCCACCAGCGGGGGGAGTGGGGCGGATACGCAGTATTTT

d_gene: TRBD1
abundance: -
v_gene: TRBV10-3
j_gene: TRBJ1-2
CDR3aa: CAISQVSRDSLYGYTF
CDR3nt: TGTGCCATCAGTCAAGTAAGCCGGGACAGTCTCTATGGCTACACCTTC

d_gene: TRBD2
abundance: -
v_gene: TRBV9
j_gene: TRBJ2-3
CDR3aa: CASSVGGLAATSTDTQYF
CDR3nt: TGTGCCAGCAGCGTAGGTGGACTAGCGGCCACTAGCACAGATACGCAGTATTTT

d_gene: TRBD2
abundance: -
v_gene: TRBV3-1
j_gene: TRBJ2-5
CDR3aa: CASSQEGLAGGPQKTQYF
CDR3nt: TGTGCCAGCAGCCAAGAGGGACTAGCGGGAGGGCCTCAAAAGACCCAGTACTTC

d_gene: -
abundance: -
v_gene: TRBV28
j_gene: TRBJ2-1
CDR3aa: CASSLVSPTNEQFF
CDR3nt: TGTGCCAGCAGTCTAGTCTCCCCAACCAATGAGCAGTTCTTC

d_gene: -
abundance: -
v_gene: TRBV6-5
j_gene: TRBJ2-7
CDR3aa: CASSPNTEIYEQYF
CDR3nt: TGTGCCAGCAGTCCCAATACGGAGATCTACGAGCAGTACTTC

d_gene: -
abundance: few
v_gene: TRBV20-1
j_gene: TRBJ2-4
CDR3aa: CSADPVGPLAKNIQYF
CDR3nt: TGCAGTGCTGATCCCGTCGGGCCACTAGCCAAAAACATTCAGTACTTC

d_gene: TRBD2
abundance: -
v_gene: TRBV29-1
j_gene: TRBJ2-5
CDR3aa: CSVSGTSEETQYF
CDR3nt: TGCAGCGTCTCCGGGACTAGCGAAGAGACCCAGTACTTC

d_gene: -
abundance: many
v_gene: TRBV7-2
j_gene: TRBJ2-5
CDR3aa: CASSLARGETQYF
CDR3nt: TGTGCCAGCAGCTTAGCGCGGGGAGAGACCCAGTACTTC

d_gene: TRBD1
abundance: few
v_gene: TRBV20-1
j_gene: TRBJ2-7
CDR3aa: CSAVRRDRGYEQYF
CDR3nt: TGCAGTGCTGTTCGCCGGGACAGGGGCTACGAGCAGTACTTC

d_gene: -
abundance: -
v_gene: TRBV3-1
j_gene: TRBJ1-6
CDR3aa: CASSQGGKNSPLHF
CDR3nt: TGTGCCAGCAGCCAAGGTGGGAAGAATTCACCCCTCCACTTT

d_gene: -
abundance: once
v_gene: TRBV7-3
j_gene: TRBJ1-2
CDR3aa: CASSDLQAMNGYTF
CDR3nt: TGTGCCAGCAGCGACCTACAGGCCATGAATGGCTACACCTTC

d_gene: -
abundance: -
v_gene: TRBV20-1
j_gene: TRBJ1-6
CDR3aa: CSARDTRGGESPLHF
CDR3nt: TGCAGTGCTAGAGACACCCGTGGGGGAGAATCACCCCTCCACTTT

d_gene: TRBD1
abundance: -
v_gene: TRBV9
j_gene: TRBJ1-1
CDR3aa: CASSVAKTGDRTEAFF
CDR3nt: TGTGCCAGCAGCGTAGCTAAGACAGGGGATAGGACTGAAGCTTTCTTT

d_gene: TRBD1
abundance: few
v_gene: TRBV20-1
j_gene: TRBJ1-4
CDR3aa: CSASDRAGKLFF
CDR3nt: TGCAGTGCATCGGACAGGGCTGGGAAACTGTTTTTT

d_gene: -
abundance: few
v_gene: TRBV29-1
j_gene: TRBJ2-5
CDR3aa: CSTELGQETQYF
CDR3nt: TGCAGCACAGAGCTGGGCCAAGAGACCCAGTACTTC

d_gene: -
abundance: -
v_gene: TRBV4-1
j_gene: TRBJ1-2
CDR3aa: CASSQIKGVGYGYTF
CDR3nt: TGCGCCAGCAGCCAAATTAAAGGAGTCGGCTATGGCTACACCTTC

d_gene: -
abundance: -
v_gene: TRBV29-1
j_gene: TRBJ1-1
CDR3aa: CSVDGSVSGRRTEAFF
CDR3nt: TGCAGCGTTGATGGATCTGTTTCGGGTAGGAGGACTGAAGCTTTCTTT

d_gene: TRBD1
abundance: -
v_gene: TRBV6-1
j_gene: TRBJ2-1
CDR3aa: CASSSGTDNYNEQFF
CDR3nt: TGTGCCAGCAGTTCCGGGACAGATAACTACAATGAGCAGTTCTTC

d_gene: -
abundance: -
v_gene: TRBV27
j_gene: TRBJ2-4
CDR3aa: CASSPQSKNIQYF
CDR3nt: TGTGCCAGCAGTCCACAATCCAAAAACATTCAGTACTTC

d_gene: -
abundance: many
v_gene: TRBV7-2
j_gene: TRBJ2-7
CDR3aa: CASSLKGGPLLEQYF
CDR3nt: TGTGCCAGCAGCTTAAAGGGGGGACCCCTCTTAGAGCAGTACTTC

d_gene: -
abundance: -
v_gene: TRBV10-3
j_gene: TRBJ2-7
CDR3aa: CAIKEGEPYEQYF
CDR3nt: TGTGCCATCAAAGAGGGGGAACCATACGAGCAGTACTTC

d_gene: -
abundance: -
v_gene: TRBV7-9
j_gene: TRBJ2-2
CDR3aa: CASKGDEVAGELFF
CDR3nt: TGTGCCAGCAAAGGGGATGAGGTCGCCGGGGAGCTGTTTTTT

d_gene: TRBD2
abundance: -
v_gene: TRBV29-1
j_gene: TRBJ2-7
CDR3aa: CSVTAGGGYNEQYF
CDR3nt: TGCAGCGTCACAGCGGGAGGAGGGTACAATGAGCAGTACTTC